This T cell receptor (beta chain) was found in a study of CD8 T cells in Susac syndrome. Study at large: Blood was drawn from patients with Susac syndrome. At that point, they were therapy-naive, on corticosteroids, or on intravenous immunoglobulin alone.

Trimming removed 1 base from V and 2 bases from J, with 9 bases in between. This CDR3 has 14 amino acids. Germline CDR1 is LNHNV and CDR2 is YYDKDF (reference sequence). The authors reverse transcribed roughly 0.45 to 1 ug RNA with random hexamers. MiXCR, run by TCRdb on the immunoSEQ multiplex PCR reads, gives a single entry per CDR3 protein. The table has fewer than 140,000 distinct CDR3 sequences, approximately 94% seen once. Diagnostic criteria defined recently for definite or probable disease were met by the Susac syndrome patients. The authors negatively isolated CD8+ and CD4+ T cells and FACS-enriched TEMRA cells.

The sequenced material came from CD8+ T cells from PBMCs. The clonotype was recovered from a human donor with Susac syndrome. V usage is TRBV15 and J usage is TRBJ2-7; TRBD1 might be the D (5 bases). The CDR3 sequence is CATSRGDSTYEQYF. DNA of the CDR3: TGTGCCACCAGCAGAGGTGACAGCACCTACGAGCAGTACTTC.